This passage covers 7 T cell receptor beta chains from one sample sequenced in a study of control samples from healthy donors and cancer patients. TCRdb keeps only in-frame clones here, not all; method: immunoSEQ multiplex PCR. Altogether some 130,000 clones are present, about 92% being singletons, with the ten largest covering roughly 1.9%. The sample was blood. The source is a woman aged 45-65 years in good health.

The J gene is TRBJ2-2, the V gene TRBV29-1; tentatively, D is TRBD1 or TRBD2 (5 bases each). The CDR3 is 14 residues long. Trimming left V 6 bases short and J 1 base short, with 12 bases between. Germline CDR1 SQVTM, CDR2 ANQGSEA. The chain's CDR3 is CSVSGTENTGELFF. In DNA, the CDR3 is TGCAGCGTATCCGGGACGGAGAACACCGGGGAGCTGTTTTTT.

This chain joins TRBV10-2 and TRBJ2-1; D is unresolved. With 0 bases removed from V and 12 bases from J, the gap between germline ends came to 12 bases. The CDR3 has 13 amino acids. Germline V CDR1 and CDR2: WSHSY, SAAADI. The CDR3 DNA sequence: TGCGCCAGCAGTGAGTCTAGAGCCGGTGTGCAGTTCTTC. This gives the protein CASSESRAGVQFF.

The rearrangement links TRBV5-1 to TRBJ2-3; 11 bases line up with TRBD1. Germline V gives CDR1 SGHRS, CDR2 YFSETQ. V lost 4 bases, J lost 1 base, and 2 bases stayed unmatched. The CDR3 has 15 residues. The CDR3 loop is CASSLGQGGTDTQYF. CDR3 coding DNA: TGCGCCAGCAGCCTGGGACAGGGGGGCACAGATACGCAGTATTTT.

There are a few counts of this clone. DNA for the CDR3: TGTGCCAGCAGCTTAGGCAGGGGTTATAGGGATGGCTACACCTTC. Its translation: CASSLGRGYRDGYTF. The V and J genes are TRBV11-2 and TRBJ1-2; possibly TRBD1 for D (6 bases). The CDR3 runs to 15 residues. Germline V gene data show CDR1 as SGHAT and CDR2 as FQNNGV. V was clipped by 1 base and J by 6 bases, with 15 bases between them.

The gene calls are TRBV5-4 and TRBJ2-7; a weak D match, TRBD2 (6 bases). Trimming took off 7 bases at V and 2 bases at J, with 13 bases between the two ends. Germline-derived CDR1 and CDR2 are SGHNT and YYREEE (reference sequence). The CDR3 sequence is 13 residues long. Here the CDR3 DNA reads TGTGCCAGCTCCTACGGGGGTACCTACGAGCAGTACTTC. Residues: CASSYGGTYEQYF.

The V call is TRBV7-6, the J call TRBJ2-3; 13 bases match TRBD2. Trimming removed 6 bases from V and 2 bases from J; junction bases left unmatched: 5. CDR1 and CDR2 from the germline V gene are SGHVS and FNYEAQ. The CDR3 loop spans 16 amino acids. Here the CDR3 reads CASSLTSGGATDTQYF. The CDR3 nucleotides are TGTGCCAGCAGTCTTACTAGCGGGGGGGCCACAGATACGCAGTATTTT.

This chain links TRBV30 with TRBJ2-1; 7 nucleotides match TRBD2. Looked up from germline, CDR1 is GTSNPN and CDR2 is SVGIG (reference sequence). The junction had 13 bases not matched to a gene; V was cut back by 0 bases and J by 2 bases. The length of the CDR3 is 18 residues. The CDR3: CAWSVLQRLAETYNEQFF. CDR3 nucleotide sequence: TGTGCCTGGAGTGTACTACAGCGACTAGCAGAAACCTACAATGAGCAGTTCTTC.